This T cell receptor (beta chain) originates from a study of T cell responses to AZD1222 COVID-19 vaccine. Study-level results: Vaccine-associated CD4 TCRs spanned spike, dominant at 160-218 and 743-854.

Germline V lookup: CDR1 SGHDT, CDR2 YYEEEE. The V gene lost 2 bases and the J gene lost 9 bases, with 12 bases spanning the gap. The length of the CDR3 is 14 residues. For this clone: Its specificity is unknown.

Assay used: immunoSEQ multiplex PCR; TCRdb lists only in-frame clones, some missing. The sample has under 120,000 clones, under 95% seen once. Sample: peripheral blood, taken on day 0 of AZD1222 vaccination. The source of this sequence is an adult in good health. The chain links TRBV5-6 to TRBJ1-6; no definite D call. CDR3 loop: CASSFKQVPSPLHF. For the CDR3, the DNA is TGTGCCAGCAGCTTTAAGCAGGTACCTTCACCCCTCCACTTT.